This T cell receptor (beta chain) stems from a study of blood T cell repertoires in COVID-19. Whole-study context: The origin of the acute and convalescent COVID-19 samples was the United States, Italy and Spain. PBMCs, B-cell-depleted T cells, or T cells provided the cDNA or gDNA that made up the material.

V lost 3 bases to trimming and J lost 4 bases, with 23 bases between them. CDR3 length: 18 amino acids. CDR1 is MDHEN and CDR2 is SYDVKM in the germline V gene. In the authors' methods: By means of reference gene primer amplification, nucleated cell counts were estimated. Method: immunoSEQ multiplex PCR; TCRdb's copy keeps in-frame clones and lacks some. The DNA was the basis for D and trimming; V, J and clone size are from that table. Of roughly 200,000 clones listed, about 90% are singletons. This rearrangement joins TRBV28 to TRBJ2-3; D gene ambiguous. The TCR comes from a man in his fifties or sixties with acute or convalescent COVID-19. Sequencing was carried out using peripheral blood. The CDR3 coding sequence is TGTGCCAGCAGTTTTTTGCCCCCGGCAGCGACTGTGGCAGATACGCAGTATTTT. Translation gives CASSFLPPAATVADTQYF. Variable domain in full (rest from reference TRBV28 and TRBJ2-3): DVKVTQSSRYLVKRTGEKVFLECVQDMDHENMFWYRQDPGLGLRLIYFSYDVKMKEKGDIPEGYSVSREKKERFSLILESASTNQTSMYLCASSFLPPAATVADTQYFGPGTRLTVL.